This T cell receptor beta chain was sequenced in a study of regulatory T cells in long-lasting Graves disease. The CDR3 is 14 residues long. Trimming cost V 6 bases and J 7 bases; bases outside gene matches: 11. The germline V gene encodes CDR1 DFQATT and CDR2 SNEGSKA (reference sequence). This sample's time point: newly diagnosed GD, antithyroid drugs for less than 3 months. The authors made the TCR library using RNA they extracted from PBMCs. iRepertoire HTBI primers and Arm-PCR of CDR3 regions built TCR beta libraries. One entry per CDR3 protein results from TCRdb running MiXCR on the multiplex PCR reads. The sample records 410,000 or so distinct CDR3 sequences, under 15% being singletons. These data were also reused for a study on T cells in Graves' hyperthyroidism and ophthalmopathy.

The sequence came from a woman aged 25 to 39 with Graves disease. The V and J genes are TRBV20-1 and TRBJ1-4, with TRBD1 matching 7 bases. The input for sequencing was peripheral blood mononuclear cells (PBMCs), taken at new diagnosis, from a patient treated with antithyroid drugs. The CDR3 DNA is TGCAGTGCCGGCGAAGGGGGCATAGGTGAAAAACTGTTTTTT. It yields the protein CSAGEGGIGEKLFF.